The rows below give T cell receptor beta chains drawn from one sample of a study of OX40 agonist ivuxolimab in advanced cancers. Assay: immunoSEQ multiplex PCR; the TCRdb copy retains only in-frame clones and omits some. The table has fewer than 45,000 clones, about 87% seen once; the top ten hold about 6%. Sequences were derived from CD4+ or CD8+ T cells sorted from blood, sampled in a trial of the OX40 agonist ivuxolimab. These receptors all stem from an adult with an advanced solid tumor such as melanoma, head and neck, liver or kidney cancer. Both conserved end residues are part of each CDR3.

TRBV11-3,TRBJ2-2,CASSLDPSTGELFF
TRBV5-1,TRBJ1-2,CASSYDGSYGYTF
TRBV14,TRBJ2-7,CASSQDSRELGEQYF
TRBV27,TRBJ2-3,CASSQSTSRTDTQYF
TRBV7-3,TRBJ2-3,CASTPSAGADTQYF
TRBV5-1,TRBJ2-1,CASSLAALSRINEQFF
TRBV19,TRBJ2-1,CASSDSPRWYNEQFF
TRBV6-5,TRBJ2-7,CASSWEIGTTLYEQYF
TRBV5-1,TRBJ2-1,CASSLSGRTYNEQFF
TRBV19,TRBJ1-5,CASSSSRNQPQHF
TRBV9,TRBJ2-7,CASSVTGGGEQYF
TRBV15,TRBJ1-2,CATSRPRGENGYTF
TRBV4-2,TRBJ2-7,CASSPYRLVGDSYEQYF
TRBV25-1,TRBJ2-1,CASSDFSGTLYNEQFF
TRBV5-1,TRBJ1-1,CASSSGQVMNTEAFF
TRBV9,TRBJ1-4,CASSVGAEGEKLFF
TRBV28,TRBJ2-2,CASSNRGLVGELFF
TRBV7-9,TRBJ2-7,CASSPIRGDYEQYF
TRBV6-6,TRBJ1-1,CASSYAPILDTEAFF
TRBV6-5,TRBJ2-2,CASSSRANTGELFF
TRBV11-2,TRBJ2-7,CASSLNVPGLAGARYEQYF
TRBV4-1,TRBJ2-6,CASSQEWAGSSGANVLTF
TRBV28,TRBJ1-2,CATTAGRFGGYTF
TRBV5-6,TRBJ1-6,CASSWTVRGSYNSPLHF
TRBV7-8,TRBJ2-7,CASSFSYGTLEQYF
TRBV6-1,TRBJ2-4,CASGGQGVLDIQYF
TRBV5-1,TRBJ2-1,CASSSTTSGRGNEQFF
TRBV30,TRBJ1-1,CAWARTMNTEAFF
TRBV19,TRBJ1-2,CASTVPGQGAANYGYTF
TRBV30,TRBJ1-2,CAWSVLKGYGYTF
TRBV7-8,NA,CASSLGPNAPYEQYF
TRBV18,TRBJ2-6,CASSTLQGVSGANVLTF
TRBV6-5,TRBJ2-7,CATRADMTTYEQYF
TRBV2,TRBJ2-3,CASSERLTWLGTDTQYF
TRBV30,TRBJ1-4,CAWSVQEVTLFF
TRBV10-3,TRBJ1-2,CAISQQLQQSTF
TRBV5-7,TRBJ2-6,CASNPHCVQSRANVLTF
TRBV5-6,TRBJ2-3,CASSLRPTDTQYF
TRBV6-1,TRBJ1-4,CASSEVTGLLEKLFF
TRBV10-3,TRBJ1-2,CAISSQGAVLYGYTF
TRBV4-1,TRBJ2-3,CASSLSMDTQYF
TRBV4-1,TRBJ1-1,CASSPGAGGTEAFF
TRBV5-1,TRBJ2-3,CASSRDRGTDTQYF
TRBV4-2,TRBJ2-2,CASSLSVTGADTGELFF
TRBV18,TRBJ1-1,CASSPKTGGIWDTEAFF
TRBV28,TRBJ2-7,CASRRTGGSYEQYF
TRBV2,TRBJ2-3,CASRTSPSTDTQYF
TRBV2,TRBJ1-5,CASSGDRLSNQPQHF
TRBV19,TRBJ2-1,CASRASGSNEQFF
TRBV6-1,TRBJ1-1,CASRERAWTEAFF
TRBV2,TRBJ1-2,CASSPLGTGGSYGYTF
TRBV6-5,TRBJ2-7,CASSDRYEQYF
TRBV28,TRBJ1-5,CASRLGQGDWSNQPQHF